One and the same sample provided the 21 T cell receptor beta chains below, sequenced in a study of CD8+ T cells in alopecia areata. Sorting relied on CD4, CD8alpha, NKG2D, NKG2ACE and other markers applied to pooled cutaneous lymph node cells. The authors extracted RNA and reverse transcribed it into cDNA as the sequencing template. Data came from immunoSEQ multiplex PCR; TCRdb stores just in-frame clones and leaves some out. The sample was found to contain approximately 300,000 clones, and every one recurs. The sequenced material came from CD4+ T cells sorted from a lymph node. Receptors were obtained from a C3H/HeJ mouse with alopecia areata. MHC haplotype of the mouse line: H2-k.

In this sample, this clone turned up a few times. Each gene name is a mouse one. The read terminates 4 residues ahead of where the CDR3 ends, so the germline J gene completes it. This specimen includes other DNA sequences encoding the same CDR3. The genes are TRBV19 and TRBJ1-2; 7 nucleotides align to TRBD1. The CDR3 spans 11 residues. Germline CDR1 and CDR2: FNHDT and SITEND (reference sequence). CDR3: CASSTGGDYTF. The CDR3 bases that were read are TGTGCCAGCAGTACAGGGGGC.

Of note for this clone: Genes and germline are mouse. The read terminates 4 residues before the CDR3 end, so the remaining end is supplied by the germline J gene. The chain uses TRBV13-1 and TRBJ2-2, with 8 bases fitting TRBD1. Germline assignment: CDR1 NSHNY and CDR2 SYGAGN. Trimming at V came to 3 bases and at J to 0 bases, leaving 7 bases not matched to a gene. This CDR3 has 17 residues. CDR3 DNA, as far as it was read: TGTGCCAGCAGTGGGGGGACAGGAAATGCAAACACCGGG. Residues: CASSGGTGNANTG. The entire CDR3 sequence reads CASSGGTGNANTGQLYF.

Only a few counts were recorded for this clone. Gene names denote mouse genes. The CDR3 end is not reached by the read, which stops 4 residues before it; the germline J gene fills it in. This rearrangement joins TRBV1 to TRBJ2-1; 12 bases line up with TRBD1. V gave up 4 bases and J gave up 6 bases; unmatched junction bases: 1. Per the germline V gene, CDR1 is NSQYPW and CDR2 is LRSPGD (reference sequence). This CDR3 contains 14 residues. The DNA read from the CDR3 is TGCACCTGCAGTGGGGACAGGGGGCTTGCT. It is translated as CTCSGDRGLA. The full CDR3 sequence reads CTCSGDRGLAEQFF.

This clone turned up a few times. All gene names here are mouse names. The CDR3 end lies 4 residues beyond the end of the read and is filled in from the germline J gene. The same CDR3 is also encoded by other DNA sequences in this sample. The chain has TRBV13-3 and TRBJ1-2, with D possibly TRBD1 on 5 matching bases. Trimming stripped 2 bases from V and 3 bases from J, with 8 bases between. The CDR3 length is 13 residues. The germline CDR1 and CDR2 sequences are NNHDY and SYVADS. CDR3 bases read: TGTGCCAGCAGTGACGCCAGGGACTCC. Translation: CASSDARDS. The whole CDR3 sequence is CASSDARDSDYTF.

About this clone: Any gene name here is a mouse gene name. The read comes to an end 4 residues before the CDR3 does, leaving the germline J gene to fill in the end. The gene calls are TRBV13-1 and TRBJ2-3, with TRBD1 matching 8 bases. The junction had 1 base not matched to a gene; V was cut back by 0 bases and J by 1 base. The CDR3 consists of 15 residues. Germline CDR1 NSHNY, CDR2 SYGAGN. CDR3 protein: CASSDEGQGAETLYF. The sequenced part of the CDR3 DNA is TGTGCCAGCAGTGATGAGGGACAGGGTGCAGAA.

This clone was seen more than once but under ten times. Here the gene names and germline are mouse. The observed sequence ends 4 residues before the CDR3 terminus, with the missing tail filled in from the germline J gene. The chain carries TRBV5 and TRBJ2-2; D is possibly TRBD1 (7 bases). Germline assignment: CDR1 LGHNA and CDR2 YNLKQL (reference sequence). This CDR3 comprises 15 residues. Trimming removed 4 bases at V and 3 bases at J, with 12 bases between. The CDR3 DNA, read in part, is TGTGCCAGCAGCCGCCAGGGGGGTGACACCGGG. It is translated as CASSRQGGDTG. The full-length CDR3 reads as CASSRQGGDTGQLYF.

This clone was counted a few times. Gene names and germline match the mouse. The read ends 4 residues before the CDR3 terminus; that terminus is restored from the germline J gene. Different DNA sequences within this sample yield the same CDR3. This sequence joins TRBV13-1 and TRBJ2-7, with D possibly TRBD1 on 5 matching bases. Germline V gives CDR1 NSHNY, CDR2 SYGAGN. This CDR3 is 13 amino acids long. The DNA read from the CDR3 is TGTGCCAGCAGTGATCAGGGCAGTTAT. It translates to CASSDQGSY. The entire CDR3 protein is CASSDQGSYEQYF.

This clone was counted only a few times. Gene names are mouse gene names. Sequencing ends 4 residues short of the CDR3 end; the germline J gene provides the rest. The chain recombines TRBV19 with TRBJ1-2; D perhaps matches TRBD1 (6 bases). Germline CDR1 and CDR2: FNHDT and SITEND (reference sequence). This CDR3 contains 12 residues. CDR3: CASSIGTSDYTF. The CDR3 DNA, read in part, is TGTGCCAGCAGTATTGGGACATCC.

Turning to this clone: Gene names are mouse gene names. The read falls 4 residues short of the CDR3 end, and the missing part is taken from the germline J gene. In the same sample, other DNA sequences code for this CDR3. The rearrangement joins TRBV13-1 to TRBJ2-2; D gene unclear. V was clipped by 1 base and J by 1 base, with 5 bases between them. CDR3 length: 14 residues. Germline V gene sequence: CDR1 NSHNY, CDR2 SYGAGN. The part of the CDR3 DNA that was read is TGTGCCAGCAGTGATCAGCGAAACACCGGG. Protein: CASSDQRNTG. The CDR3 in its entirety is CASSDQRNTGQLYF.

To note about this clone: The germline and genes are mouse ones. The read ends 4 residues before the CDR3 terminus; that terminus is restored from the germline J gene. The V call is TRBV29, the J call TRBJ1-1; 7 bases line up with TRBD1. The germline V gene has CDR1 MSHET and CDR2 SYDVDS. The CDR3 spans 12 residues. Unmatched junction bases numbered 0, after V lost 5 bases and J lost 3 bases. The CDR3 spells CASSTGDTEVFF. The CDR3 DNA, read in part, is TGTGCTAGCAGTACAGGGGACACA.

This clone was counted a few times. Gene names denote mouse genes. The read is 4 residues too short to cover the CDR3 end, so that end is filled in from the germline J gene. The gene calls are TRBV14 and TRBJ2-1; 10 bases are a match to TRBD2. In germline, CDR1 is SGHDT, CDR2 FRDEAV. The CDR3 consists of 17 residues. V lost 0 bases to trimming and J lost 0 bases; unmatched junction nucleotides: 3. Incomplete CDR3 DNA: TGTGCCAGCAGTTTCTGGACTGGGGGATATAACTATGCT. Encoded protein: CASSFWTGGYNYA. The complete CDR3 sequence is CASSFWTGGYNYAEQFF.

In this sample, this clone turned up a few times. Germline and genes here are mouse. The read gets to within 4 residues of the CDR3 end, and the germline J gene fills in the rest. Other DNA sequences in the sample encode the same CDR3. V and J are TRBV19 and TRBJ2-1; TRBD2 matches 8 bases. The junction had 3 bases not matched to a gene; V was cut back by 1 base and J by 0 bases. The CDR3 is made up of 16 amino acids. CDR1 and CDR2 (germline): FNHDT, SITEND (reference sequence). This chain's CDR3 is CASSIWGGYNYAEQFF. The sequenced part of the CDR3 DNA is TGTGCCAGCAGTATATGGGGGGGTTATAACTATGCT.

This clone was counted a few times. Germline and genes here are mouse. The read is 4 residues too short to cover the CDR3 end, so that end is filled in from the germline J gene. This chain joins TRBV19 and TRBJ2-2; 10 positions agree with TRBD1. The CDR3 extends over 15 amino acids. Germline assignment: CDR1 FNHDT and CDR2 SITEND (reference sequence). J lost 2 bases, V lost 4 bases, and 2 bases had no gene match. CDR3 region: CASSGGQGNTGQLYF. The sequenced part of the CDR3 DNA is TGTGCCAGCAGTGGGGGACAGGGGAACACCGGG.

On this clone itself: Since a much larger clone is just one base distant, this may be a read error. Genes and germline come from the mouse. The CDR3 is cut off 4 residues early in the read; its end comes from the germline J gene. This sample includes further DNA sequences coding for the same CDR3. V gene TRBV13-3 combines with J gene TRBJ1-2, with a tentative D call TRBD1 (6 bases). V lost 5 bases, J lost 0 bases, and 8 bases lay in between. Germline lookup yields CDR1 NNHDY and CDR2 SYVADS. This CDR3 is built from 13 residues. Incomplete CDR3 DNA: TGTGCCAGCAGGGACAGTACAAACTCC. Translated, it gives CASRDSTNS. The CDR3 as a whole reads CASRDSTNSDYTF.

Points on this clone: Each gene name is a mouse one. This specimen includes other DNA sequences encoding the same CDR3. The CDR3 reads CASSMGQTNTGQLYF. The CDR3 bases that were read are TGTGCCAGCAGTATGGGACAGACAAACACCGGG. This chain uses TRBV19 with TRBJ2-2; TRBD1 matches 7 bases. The CDR3 end lies 4 residues beyond the end of the read and is filled in from the germline J gene. V shed 2 bases and J 0 bases; nucleotides not matched to a gene: 1. CDR3 length equals 15 residues. Germline values: CDR1 FNHDT, CDR2 SITEND (reference sequence).

Of note for this clone: Gene and germline names: mouse. The CDR3 end falls 4 residues outside the read, so it is completed with the germline J gene. The chain uses TRBV1 and TRBJ2-5, with 7 bases fitting TRBD2. CDR3 length: 15 residues. V gave up 1 base and J gave up 3 bases; unmatched junction bases: 4. Germline V lookup: CDR1 NSQYPW, CDR2 LRSPGD (reference sequence). The covered CDR3 bases are TGCACCTGCAGTGCAGTTGGGGGGATACAAGAC. It specifies CTCSAVGGIQD. The whole CDR3 sequence is CTCSAVGGIQDTQYF. The full variable domain, completed using reference TRBV1 and TRBJ2-5, is VTLLEQNPRWRLVPRGQAVNLRCILKNSQYPWMSWYQQDLQKQLQWLFTLRSPGDKEVKSLPGADYLATRVTDTELRLQVANMSQGRTLYCTCSAVGGIQDTQYFGPGTRLLVL.

As to this clone: The listed genes are named as in mouse. The read halts 4 residues ahead of the CDR3 end, with the missing end drawn from the germline J gene. The gene calls are TRBV13-2 and TRBJ1-1, with 9 bases identical to TRBD1. The CDR3 totals 14 residues. CDR1 NNHNN and CDR2 SYGAGS come from the germline V gene (reference sequence). The part of the CDR3 DNA that was read is TGTGCCAGCGGTGATCCGGACAGGGGTGGA. This codes for CASGDPDRGG. The complete CDR3 sequence is CASGDPDRGGEVFF.

This clone was seen only a few times. The gene names given are mouse names. The sequenced fragment ends 4 residues before the CDR3 boundary, so the rest is inferred from the germline J gene. This chain uses TRBV5 with TRBJ2-1; 12 bases align to TRBD1. This CDR3 contains 16 residues. J gave up 2 bases and V 3 bases, and 2 bases lay outside the gene matches. CDR1 and CDR2 (germline): LGHNA, YNLKQL (reference sequence). CDR3 amino acids: CASSQGQGADYAEQFF. Partial CDR3 DNA: TGTGCCAGCAGCCAGGGACAGGGGGCAGACTATGCT.

Details on this clone: The gene symbols are mouse symbols. The read falls 3 residues short of the CDR3 end, and the missing part is taken from the germline J gene. The chain recombines TRBV19 with TRBJ1-6, with 7 positions matching TRBD1. TRBJ1-6 is labeled an ORF, and its function is uncertain. Trimming took 4 bases from V and 5 from J; bases not matched to a gene: 6. The CDR3 totals 15 residues. Germline values: CDR1 FNHDT, CDR2 SITEND (reference sequence). The CDR3 reads CASSLPGQNNSPLYF. CDR3 DNA (partial): TGTGCCAGCAGTCTACCGGGACAGAATAATTCGCCC.

This clone was counted between two and nine times. The listed genes are named as in mouse. The CDR3 extends 4 residues past the end of the read, so its final part is completed from the germline J gene. The chain couples TRBV5 to TRBJ2-7; D is perhaps TRBD1 (5 bases). The CDR3 extends over 13 amino acids. The V gene's germline CDR1 is LGHNA and CDR2 YNLKQL (reference sequence). The sequenced CDR3 bases are TGTGCCAGCAGCCAAAGGGGAGGGGAT. Its translation is CASSQRGGD. The full CDR3 protein reads CASSQRGGDEQYF.

This clone was detected only a few times. This may stem from a read error, because a much larger clone lies one nucleotide away. Mouse gene names apply. From the germline J gene comes the end of the CDR3, since the read stops 4 residues before it. The sample holds other DNA sequences that translate to the same CDR3. The chain uses TRBV13-1 and TRBJ2-5; maybe TRBD1 (5 bases). The CDR3 runs 13 residues. V was cut by 5 bases and J by 0 bases, with 7 bases left in between. Germline loops: CDR1 NSHNY, CDR2 SYGAGN. CDR3 bases read: TGTGCCAGCAGAGACAGTAACCAAGAC. Amino acid sequence: CASRDSNQD. The whole CDR3 reads CASRDSNQDTQYF.